This passage covers 17 T cell receptor beta chains from one sample sequenced in a study of blood T cell repertoires in COVID-19. Clones were sequenced by immunoSEQ multiplex PCR, and TCRdb holds only the in-frame ones, with some missing. The table includes about 68,000 clones, around 80% detected once. The sample consisted of peripheral blood. The receptors were sampled from a human donor in a cohort sampled during active COVID-19.

This clone was counted a single time. The chain uses TRBV15 and TRBJ2-1; D is perhaps TRBD1 (5 bases). Germline CDR1 reads LNHNV; CDR2 reads YYDKDF (reference sequence). CDR3 length: 14 amino acids. The V gene lost 3 bases and the J gene lost 12 bases, with 18 bases spanning the gap. This CDR3 is CATSRVTGPGWQFF. CDR3 DNA: TGTGCCACCAGCAGGGTCACAGGTCCCGGGTGGCAGTTCTTC.

The chain couples TRBV7-2 to TRBJ2-3; a weak D match, TRBD1 (5 bases). Trimming removed 6 bases from V and 0 bases from J, with 16 bases in between. CDR1 is SGHTA and CDR2 is FQGNSA in the germline V gene. This CDR3 has 16 amino acids. CDR3 in amino acids: CASRNSGASSTDTQYF. In DNA form, the CDR3 reads TGTGCCAGCAGAAACAGTGGGGCGTCGAGCACAGATACGCAGTATTTT.

To note about this clone: Other DNA sequences from this sample encode an identical CDR3 as well. V is TRBV28 and J is TRBJ2-5, with no clear D. The CDR3 has 11 residues. Germline-derived CDR1 and CDR2 are MDHEN and SYDVKM. V was cut by 6 bases and J by 1 base, with 3 bases left in between. CDR3 loop: CASSSQETQYF. The CDR3 DNA sequence: TGTGCCAGCAGCTCCCAAGAGACCCAGTACTTC.

The chain carries TRBV5-5 and TRBJ2-1; 8 positions match TRBD2. The germline gives CDR1 SGHKS, CDR2 YYEKEE (reference sequence). V was clipped by 4 bases and J by 8 bases; unmatched bases: 8. This CDR3 spans 14 amino acids. The CDR3 sequence: CASSRSTSADEQFF. Here the CDR3 DNA reads TGTGCCAGCAGCCGATCGACTAGCGCGGATGAGCAGTTCTTC.

The chain couples TRBV6-6 to TRBJ1-1; a possible D gene is TRBD1 (5 bases). Germline CDR1 and CDR2: MNHNY and SVGAGI (reference sequence). The CDR3 is 15 amino acids. The germline V and J ends were trimmed by 5 bases and 0 bases, with 13 bases remaining between them. The CDR3 DNA is TGTGCCAGCAGTCGTGACAGCCAACTGAACACTGAAGCTTTCTTT. Translation: CASSRDSQLNTEAFF.

The chain recombines TRBV11-2 with TRBJ2-7, with TRBD2 identical over 9 bases. Germline trimming cut 5 bases from V and 3 bases from J; bases unmatched to any gene: 11. CDR1 SGHAT and CDR2 FQNNGV come from the germline V gene. The CDR3 runs to 16 residues. The CDR3, as DNA: TGTGCCAGCAGCGCCCAGATCGGGACTAGCCGCTACGAGCAGTACTTC. This translates into CASSAQIGTSRYEQYF. Full variable domain (missing parts from reference TRBV11-2 and TRBJ2-7): EAGVAQSPRYKIIEKRQSVAFWCNPISGHATLYWYQQILGQGPKLLIQFQNNGVVDDSQLPKDRFSAERLKGVDSTLKIQPAKLEDSAVYLCASSAQIGTSRYEQYFGPGTRLTVT.

On this clone: At one end, the junction sequence differs from germline, possibly due to a read error. The genes are TRBV4-2 and TRBJ1-1; D unclear. CDR1 is LGHNA and CDR2 is YNFKEQ in the germline V gene. This CDR3 has 13 amino acids. The CDR3 nucleotides read TGTGCCAGCAGCCAAGAAGTCGCGTCTGAGGCTTTCTTT. This codes for CASSQEVASEAFF.

This clone was counted only a few times. This chain connects TRBV6-2 or TRBV6-3 to TRBJ2-3, with 12 bases that match TRBD2. Germline V gene data show CDR1 as MNHEY and CDR2 as SVGEGT. The CDR3 runs to 21 residues. With V trimmed by 3 bases and J by 0 bases, 16 bases remained unmatched. The CDR3 bases are TGTGCCAGCAGTTATATTTCGACTAGCGGGAGCACAACAACTAGCACAGATACGCAGTATTTT. As protein: CASSYISTSGSTTTSTDTQYF.

The chain is built from TRBV28 and TRBJ2-5, with D perhaps TRBD2 (6 bases). CDR1 MDHEN and CDR2 SYDVKM come from the germline V gene. CDR3 size: 13 residues. V was shortened by 6 bases and J by 5 bases, with 13 bases between the two germline ends. The CDR3 region is CASSLGGQETQYF. The CDR3 bases are TGTGCCAGCAGCCTCGGGGGTCAGGAGACCCAGTACTTC.

The V call is TRBV7-2, the J call TRBJ1-6; TRBD1 agrees at 7 bases. The CDR3 is made up of 13 amino acids. In germline, CDR1 is SGHTA, CDR2 FQGNSA. With V trimmed by 5 bases and J by 9 bases, 4 bases remained unmatched. CDR3: CASSAGGSSPLHF. In nucleotides, the CDR3 is TGTGCCAGCAGCGCAGGGGGGAGTTCACCCCTCCACTTT.

This chain connects TRBV18 to TRBJ2-1, with D perhaps TRBD2 (6 bases). Per the germline V gene, CDR1 is KGHSH and CDR2 is LQKENI. This CDR3 has 14 residues. The V end lost 3 bases, the J end lost 5 bases, and 11 bases lay between the germline ends. For the CDR3, the DNA is TGTGCCAGCTCACCCGCGGGGTTGGACAATGAGCAGTTCTTC. This gives the protein CASSPAGLDNEQFF.

CDR3 DNA sequence: TGTGCCAGCAGGACGGGGGGGTTGAACACTGAAGCTTTCTTT. The encoded protein is CASRTGGLNTEAFF. The chain couples TRBV28 to TRBJ1-1; a possible D gene is TRBD1 (5 bases). The CDR3 is made up of 14 amino acids. Germline V gene sequence: CDR1 MDHEN, CDR2 SYDVKM. V lost 6 bases, J lost 0 bases, and 11 bases lay in between.

The gene calls are TRBV18 and TRBJ2-3, with D unclear. V gave up 2 bases and J gave up 1 base, with 4 bases separating them. Per germline, CDR1 KGHSH and CDR2 LQKENI. The CDR3 has 13 amino acids. The CDR3 loop reads CASSPVGTDTQYF. The CDR3 region has the DNA TGTGCCAGCTCACCAGTCGGCACAGATACGCAGTATTTT.

The chain uses TRBV5-1 and TRBJ2-3, with TRBD1 matching 9 bases. Germline CDR1 reads SGHRS; CDR2 reads YFSETQ. The CDR3 loop spans 15 amino acids. Trimming cost V 4 bases and J 6 bases; bases outside gene matches: 9. The CDR3 loop reads CASSAGQGTVDTQYF. Written as DNA, the CDR3 is TGCGCCAGCAGCGCAGGACAGGGGACGGTTGATACGCAGTATTTT.

The chain links TRBV6-5 to TRBJ1-5, with D possibly TRBD1 on 5 matching bases. Germline values: CDR1 MNHEY, CDR2 SVGAGI. The length of the CDR3 is 13 residues. In nucleotides, the CDR3 is TGTACGACGGGGGATTATAGCAATCAGCCCCAGCATTTT. Protein product: CTTGDYSNQPQHF.

In this sample, this clone turned up once. The V call is TRBV3-1 (or the pseudogene TRBV3-2), the J call TRBJ2-5, with D possibly matching TRBD1 (6 bases). The CDR3 runs to 14 residues. V lost 1 base to trimming and J lost 0 bases, with 6 bases between them. Looked up from germline, CDR1 is LGHDT and CDR2 is YNNKEL (reference sequence). The CDR3 spells CASSQGQDQETQYF. DNA of the CDR3: TGTGCCAGCAGCCAAGGACAGGACCAAGAGACCCAGTACTTC.

The chain carries TRBV28 and TRBJ1-5, with D possibly matching TRBD1 (6 bases). Germline V lookup: CDR1 MDHEN, CDR2 SYDVKM. The V end lost 7 bases, the J end lost 2 bases, and 21 bases lay between the germline ends. The CDR3 extends over 17 amino acids. For the CDR3, the DNA is TGTGCCAGCACTCACCCCTCGGGGACAACCCGCAATCAGCCCCAGCATTTT. Translating gives CASTHPSGTTRNQPQHF.